These 6 T cell receptor beta chains share one sample of origin, sequenced in a study of vaccination and CD4 T cells after COVID-19. Sequencing of cultured CD4+ T cell DNA used the Oncomine TCR Beta short-read assay. MiXCR, run by TCRdb on the PCR reads, gives a single entry per CDR3 protein. The sample gives just under 20,000 distinct CDR3 sequences, roughly half of which show up once; around 10% is in the top ten. These receptors lack a known antigen. Indicated treatment: approximately 9-day PBMC culture with coronavirus spike peptide pools or control peptides (ViraFEST assay). Sample: CD4+ T cells from blood, cultured in vitro. The receptor source for this set is a human donor who had recovered from COVID-19.

This clonotype was observed a handful of times. V and J are TRBV7-2 and TRBJ2-5; 11 nucleotides line up with TRBD2. Germline V gene data show CDR1 as SGHTA and CDR2 as FQGNSA. The CDR3 covers 16 residues. J was trimmed by 6 bases and V by 5 bases; bases with no gene match: 11. CDR3 sequence: CASSMVSGGATQTQYF. As DNA, the CDR3 is TGTGCCAGCAGCATGGTTAGCGGGGGGGCCACACAGACCCAGTACTTC.

This clonotype was picked up a small number of times. This chain connects TRBV28 to TRBJ1-5, with D tentatively TRBD1 (6 bases). With 7 bases removed from V and 1 base from J, the gap between germline ends came to 17 bases. Germline V gene lookup returns CDR1 MDHEN and CDR2 SYDVKM. CDR3 length equals 16 residues. CDR3 sequence: CASTPQGLPSNQPQHF. CDR3 sequence (DNA): TGTGCCAGCACCCCACAGGGACTACCAAGCAATCAGCCCCAGCATTTT.

The chain uses TRBV12-3 or TRBV12-4 and TRBJ1-1; D is unclear. V was shortened by 3 bases and J by 11 bases, with 16 bases between the two germline ends. The CDR3 covers 13 residues. As DNA, the CDR3 is TGTGCCAGCAGTTTGGCGGGGTCCCTGGTGGCTTTCTTT. It translates to CASSLAGSLVAFF.

This clonotype was detected only a few times. CDR3: CASSFARAGWSDTQYF. CDR3 DNA sequence: TGTGCCAGCAGCTTCGCTAGGGCCGGGTGGTCAGATACGCAGTATTTT. The chain uses TRBV7-2 and TRBJ2-3; D is undetermined. The CDR3 has 16 amino acids. Deletions cut 3 bases from V and 4 bases from J, with 17 bases between. Germline V gives CDR1 SGHTA, CDR2 FQGNSA.

This chain joins TRBV2 and TRBJ1-2; TRBD1 might be the D (6 bases). The CDR3 length is 15 residues. The ends were cut back, 9 bases at V and 0 bases at J, with 17 bases in the middle. CDR1 and CDR2 (germline): SNHLY, FYNNEI. CDR3: CARRFRDRTNYGYTF. The CDR3, as DNA: TGTGCCAGGCGGTTTAGAGACAGGACTAACTATGGCTACACCTTC.

The rearrangement uses TRBV20-1 and TRBJ2-7; 8 positions agree with TRBD1. Trimming removed 0 bases from V and 2 bases from J; junction bases left unmatched: 6. The V gene's germline CDR1 is DFQATT and CDR2 SNEGSKA (reference sequence). This CDR3 has 15 amino acids. In nucleotides, the CDR3 is TGCAGTGCTAGAGATCCCAGGGGGCTAACCTACGAGCAGTACTTC. Translating gives CSARDPRGLTYEQYF.